Listed below are T cell receptor beta chains from one sample, sequenced in a study of shared clonotypes between healthy human individuals. Sequencing was performed with immunoSEQ multiplex PCR; in TCRdb, only in-frame clones are kept and a portion is missing. In the table there are hundreds of thousands of clones, roughly 95% of which are singletons. The sample comprised naive CD8+ T cells sorted from blood. The receptor source for this set is a woman in her 30s in good health. The CDR3 runs from the conserved cysteine through the conserved F or W. A D gene is named only where the DNA matches it firmly. The size of a clone is reported for some rows only, either as once, few or many, or as a class for expanded clones.

V: TRBV5-6; J: TRBJ1-2; D: -; size: -; DNA: TGTGCCAGCACCACCGAGGGCACCTATGGCTACACCTTC; CDR3: CASTTEGTYGYTF
V: TRBV20-1; J: TRBJ1-2; D: -; size: -; DNA: TGCAGTGCTACAGGGTCAGGCTACACCTTC; CDR3: CSATGSGYTF
V: TRBV28; J: TRBJ2-1; D: TRBD2; size: once; DNA: TGTGCCAGCAGTTTATTACTAGCGGGAGGGTACAATGAGCAGTTCTTC; CDR3: CASSLLLAGGYNEQFF
V: TRBV27; J: TRBJ2-1; D: TRBD2; size: -; DNA: TGTGCCAGCACACTTCTAGCGGGAGGTGGGAATGAGCAGTTCTTC; CDR3: CASTLLAGGGNEQFF
V: TRBV5-1; J: TRBJ2-7; D: TRBD1; size: few; DNA: TGCGCCAGTAAGGGACAGGGAACCTACGAGCAGTACTTC; CDR3: CASKGQGTYEQYF
V: TRBV5-4; J: TRBJ1-2; D: -; size: -; DNA: TGTGCCAGCAGCCCTCGAGGGGAGGACTATGGCTACACCTTC; CDR3: CASSPRGEDYGYTF
V: TRBV2; J: TRBJ2-7; D: TRBD2; size: -; DNA: TGTGCCAGCATCACACTAGCGGGAGAGGGCTACGAGCAGTACTTC; CDR3: CASITLAGEGYEQYF
V: TRBV27; J: TRBJ2-2; D: -; size: -; DNA: TGTGCCAGCACCACCGAGGACGGCCGAGAGCTGTTTTTT; CDR3: CASTTEDGRELFF
V: TRBV7-6; J: TRBJ2-7; D: TRBD1; size: -; DNA: TGTGCCAGCAGCTTAGCTCAGGGGGCCTTCTACGAGCAGTACTTC; CDR3: CASSLAQGAFYEQYF
V: TRBV28; J: TRBJ2-2; D: -; size: -; DNA: TGTGCCAGCTCGGTTAGGGGAAACACCGGGGAGCTGTTTTTT; CDR3: CASSVRGNTGELFF
V: TRBV15; J: TRBJ2-7; D: -; size: -; DNA: TGTGCCACCAGCAGAGTACAGACAGTTGTGTTAGACGAGCAGTACTTC; CDR3: CATSRVQTVVLDEQYF
V: TRBV9; J: TRBJ2-7; D: -; size: -; DNA: TGTGCCAGCAGCGTTGGGCTAGGACGGGAGTACGACGAGCAGTACTTC; CDR3: CASSVGLGREYDEQYF
V: TRBV7-8; J: TRBJ2-2; D: TRBD2; size: -; DNA: TGTGCCAGCAGCCGTCGACTAGCCCGAACGTTTGGGGAGCTGTTTTTT; CDR3: CASSRRLARTFGELFF
V: TRBV5-5; J: TRBJ2-7; D: -; size: -; DNA: TGTGCCAGCAGCTTGCCCGGGAACGAGCAGTACTTC; CDR3: CASSLPGNEQYF
V: TRBV28; J: TRBJ2-1; D: -; size: -; DNA: TGTGCCAGCAGCAGGGCTGGGAATGAGCAGTTCTTC; CDR3: CASSRAGNEQFF
V: TRBV9; J: TRBJ1-5; D: TRBD1; size: -; DNA: TGTGCCAGCAGCGCACAGGGGGCTAGTCAGCCCCAGCATTTT; CDR3: CASSAQGASQPQHF
V: TRBV5-6; J: TRBJ2-5; D: -; size: -; DNA: TGTGCCAGCAGCTTGCCCAGGGTCGAGGAGACCCAGTACTTC; CDR3: CASSLPRVEETQYF
V: TRBV27; J: TRBJ1-5; D: TRBD1; size: once; DNA: TGTGCCAGCAGTTTCAGGGACAGGAGTCAGCCCCAGCATTTT; CDR3: CASSFRDRSQPQHF
V: TRBV19; J: TRBJ2-7; D: TRBD1; size: -; DNA: TGTGCCAGCAGTACGGGACAGCTCTACGAGCAGTACTTC; CDR3: CASSTGQLYEQYF
V: TRBV9; J: TRBJ1-6; D: TRBD1; size: -; DNA: TGTGCCAGCAGCGCATGGGACAGTACCAATTCACCCCTCCACTTT; CDR3: CASSAWDSTNSPLHF
V: TRBV10-3; J: TRBJ1-6; D: -; size: -; DNA: TGTGCCACGACTGACAGGAGATCCTATAATTCACCCCTCCACTTT; CDR3: CATTDRRSYNSPLHF
V: TRBV5-4; J: TRBJ1-2; D: -; size: -; DNA: TGTGCCAGCAGCTTGGATCCGGGAGGTAACTATGGCTACACCTTC; CDR3: CASSLDPGGNYGYTF
V: TRBV27; J: TRBJ2-1; D: TRBD2; size: -; DNA: TGTGCCAGCAGTATCACTAGCGCGGACTTCAATGAGCAGTTCTTC; CDR3: CASSITSADFNEQFF
V: TRBV7-6; J: TRBJ1-1; D: -; size: once; DNA: TGTGCCAGCAGCTCTTCTGAAGGACGGAGCGACACTGAAGCTTTCTTT; CDR3: CASSSSEGRSDTEAFF
V: TRBV19; J: TRBJ1-2; D: -; size: -; DNA: TGTGCCAGTAGTATTTCTGCGTATGGCTACACCTTC; CDR3: CASSISAYGYTF
V: TRBV5-4; J: TRBJ2-2; D: TRBD1; size: -; DNA: TGTGCCAGCAAGGGGGCGGGCGGGGAGCTGTTTTTT; CDR3: CASKGAGGELFF
V: TRBV6-1; J: TRBJ1-1; D: -; size: -; DNA: TGTGCCAGCAAACCGACGAGGAACACTGAAGCTTTCTTT; CDR3: CASKPTRNTEAFF
V: TRBV19; J: TRBJ2-7; D: TRBD2; size: -; DNA: TGTGCCAGTAGCGGACTAGCGGGAGGGGGAAGCTCCTACGAGCAGTACTTC; CDR3: CASSGLAGGGSSYEQYF
V: TRBV5-6; J: TRBJ2-5; D: -; size: -; DNA: TGTGCCAGCAGCCTCCAAGAGACCCAGTACTTC; CDR3: CASSLQETQYF
V: TRBV19; J: TRBJ2-1; D: -; size: -; DNA: TGTGCCAGTAGTATAGATGGTTACAATGAGCAGTTCTTC; CDR3: CASSIDGYNEQFF
V: TRBV7-3; J: TRBJ2-3; D: -; size: -; DNA: TGTGCCAGCAGCCGGCGATCAGCTCCCTTATACACAGATACGCAGTATTTT; CDR3: CASSRRSAPLYTDTQYF
V: TRBV30; J: TRBJ2-2; D: TRBD1; size: -; DNA: TGTGCCTGTACCGGGACAGGGAATAGGCCCGGGGAGCTGTTTTTT; CDR3: CACTGTGNRPGELFF
V: TRBV6-5; J: TRBJ2-7; D: -; size: -; DNA: TGTGCCAGCAGTTCCGACCGAGATCCTACGCGGGAGCAGTACTTC; CDR3: CASSSDRDPTREQYF
V: TRBV6-5; J: TRBJ2-1; D: -; size: -; DNA: TGTGCCAGCAGTTACCCACAGGGAAGTGAGCAGTTCTTC; CDR3: CASSYPQGSEQFF
V: TRBV7-9; J: TRBJ1-5; D: -; size: -; DNA: TGTGCCAGCAGCCCAAGTACGGGGGGCAATCAGCCCCAGCATTTT; CDR3: CASSPSTGGNQPQHF
V: TRBV5-1; J: TRBJ1-4; D: TRBD1; size: -; DNA: TGCGCCAGCAGCACGGGACAGGGGCACGAAAAACTGTTTTTT; CDR3: CASSTGQGHEKLFF
V: TRBV5-4; J: TRBJ2-1; D: -; size: -; DNA: TGTGCCAGCAGTTCGGACAAATACAATGAGCAGTTCTTC; CDR3: CASSSDKYNEQFF
V: TRBV9; J: TRBJ2-7; D: -; size: -; DNA: TGTGCCAGCAGCGCGACAGGCCTTACCGACCACGAGCAGTACTTC; CDR3: CASSATGLTDHEQYF
V: TRBV15; J: TRBJ2-2; D: TRBD1; size: -; DNA: TGTGCCACATCTCGGTGGGACAGGGTTAACGCGAACACCGGGGAGCTGTTTTTT; CDR3: CATSRWDRVNANTGELFF
V: TRBV2; J: TRBJ2-7; D: -; size: -; DNA: TGTGCCAGCAGTCCCGGGTCGTCCTACGAGCAGTACTTC; CDR3: CASSPGSSYEQYF
V: TRBV7-9; J: TRBJ1-3; D: TRBD1; size: -; DNA: TGTGCCAGCAGCGATACAGGGGCGGAGGACACCATATATTTT; CDR3: CASSDTGAEDTIYF
V: TRBV4-1; J: TRBJ2-7; D: -; size: -; DNA: TGCGCCAGCAGCCAAGGGGACAACAGGGTGCTCACCTACGAGCAGTACTTC; CDR3: CASSQGDNRVLTYEQYF
V: TRBV6-6; J: TRBJ2-1; D: TRBD1; size: -; DNA: TGTGCCAGCAGGCCACAGGGGGGTTACAATGAGCAGTTCTTC; CDR3: CASRPQGGYNEQFF
V: TRBV5-1; J: TRBJ2-1; D: -; size: -; DNA: TGCGCCAGCAAAAGGGACGACTCCTACAATGAGCAGTTCTTC; CDR3: CASKRDDSYNEQFF
V: TRBV2; J: TRBJ2-1; D: TRBD2; size: -; DNA: TGTGCCAGCAGGGCAGCGGGAGGCAATGAGCAGTTCTTC; CDR3: CASRAAGGNEQFF
V: TRBV4-2; J: TRBJ2-7; D: -; size: -; DNA: TGTGCCAGCAGCCGCCCTGGCGACAACGACTACTACGAGCAGTACTTC; CDR3: CASSRPGDNDYYEQYF
V: TRBV6-4; J: TRBJ2-1; D: TRBD2; size: -; DNA: TGTGCCAGCAGTGACCGGGGGGGAGCCTACAATGAGCAGTTCTTC; CDR3: CASSDRGGAYNEQFF
V: TRBV5-6; J: TRBJ1-1; D: -; size: -; DNA: TGTGCCAGCAGCTCCCAACCGGGTGACCCAGAAGCTTTCTTT; CDR3: CASSSQPGDPEAFF
V: TRBV9; J: TRBJ1-1; D: -; size: -; DNA: TGTGCCAGCAGCGTAGTTTTGGGCACTGAAGCTTTCTTT; CDR3: CASSVVLGTEAFF
V: TRBV27; J: TRBJ2-7; D: TRBD2; size: -; DNA: TGTGCCAGCAGTCCCCCTGGGCGGGAGGGGTACGAGCAGTACTTC; CDR3: CASSPPGREGYEQYF
V: TRBV4-1; J: TRBJ2-7; D: TRBD2; size: -; DNA: TGCGCCAGCAGCCAGCCAGCGGGAGCCTCTCTAGAGCAGTACTTC; CDR3: CASSQPAGASLEQYF
V: TRBV4-1; J: TRBJ2-7; D: TRBD1; size: -; DNA: TGCGCCAGCAGCAGCACTGGGACAGCCTACGAGCAGTACTTC; CDR3: CASSSTGTAYEQYF
V: TRBV11-3; J: TRBJ2-1; D: TRBD2; size: -; DNA: TGTGCCAGCGGTAGCGGGAGTGGTGAGCAGTTCTTC; CDR3: CASGSGSGEQFF
V: TRBV7-9; J: TRBJ2-1; D: -; size: -; DNA: TGTGCCAGCAGCTTGAATGGGGCGAGCTCCTACAATGAGCAGTTCTTC; CDR3: CASSLNGASSYNEQFF
V: TRBV27; J: TRBJ2-1; D: -; size: once; DNA: TGTGCCAGCAGTTCCGGGACTGACAATGAGCAGTTCTTC; CDR3: CASSSGTDNEQFF
V: TRBV28; J: TRBJ2-2; D: -; size: -; DNA: TGTGCCAGCAGTTTTTCGTGGACCGGGGAGCTGTTTTTT; CDR3: CASSFSWTGELFF
V: TRBV19; J: TRBJ2-2; D: -; size: -; DNA: TGTGCCAGTAGTGCGCTAGACAGGGAGGTCGGGGAGCTGTTTTTT; CDR3: CASSALDREVGELFF
V: TRBV29-1; J: TRBJ1-2; D: -; size: -; DNA: TGCAGCGTTGTTTTGTTGGGGGGTGTACAAGGCTACACCTTC; CDR3: CSVVLLGGVQGYTF
V: TRBV5-1; J: TRBJ2-7; D: TRBD2; size: -; DNA: TGCGCCAGCAGCTTGGACCCCAAGCGGGAGGGGGGCTACGAGCAGTACTTC; CDR3: CASSLDPKREGGYEQYF
V: TRBV13; J: TRBJ2-1; D: TRBD2; size: -; DNA: TGTGCCAGCAGCTCTCGGCGACTAGCGGCCTACAATGAGCAGTTCTTC; CDR3: CASSSRRLAAYNEQFF